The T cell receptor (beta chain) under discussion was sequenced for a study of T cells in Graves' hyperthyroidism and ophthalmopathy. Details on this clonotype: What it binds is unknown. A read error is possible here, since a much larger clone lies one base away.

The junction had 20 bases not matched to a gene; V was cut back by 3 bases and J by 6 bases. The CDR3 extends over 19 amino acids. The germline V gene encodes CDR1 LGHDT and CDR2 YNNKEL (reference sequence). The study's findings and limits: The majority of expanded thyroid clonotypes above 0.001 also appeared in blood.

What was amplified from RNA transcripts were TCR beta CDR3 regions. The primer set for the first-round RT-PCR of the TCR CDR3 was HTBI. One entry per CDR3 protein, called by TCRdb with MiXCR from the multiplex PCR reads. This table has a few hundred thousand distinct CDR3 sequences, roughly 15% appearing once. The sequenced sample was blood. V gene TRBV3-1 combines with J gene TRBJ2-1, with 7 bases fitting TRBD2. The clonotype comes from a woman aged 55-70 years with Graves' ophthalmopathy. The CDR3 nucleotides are TGTGCCAGCAGCCACACCCCCGGGACTAACGGGAGCTTGAGCAATGAGCAGTTCTTC. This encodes CASSHTPGTNGSLSNEQFF.